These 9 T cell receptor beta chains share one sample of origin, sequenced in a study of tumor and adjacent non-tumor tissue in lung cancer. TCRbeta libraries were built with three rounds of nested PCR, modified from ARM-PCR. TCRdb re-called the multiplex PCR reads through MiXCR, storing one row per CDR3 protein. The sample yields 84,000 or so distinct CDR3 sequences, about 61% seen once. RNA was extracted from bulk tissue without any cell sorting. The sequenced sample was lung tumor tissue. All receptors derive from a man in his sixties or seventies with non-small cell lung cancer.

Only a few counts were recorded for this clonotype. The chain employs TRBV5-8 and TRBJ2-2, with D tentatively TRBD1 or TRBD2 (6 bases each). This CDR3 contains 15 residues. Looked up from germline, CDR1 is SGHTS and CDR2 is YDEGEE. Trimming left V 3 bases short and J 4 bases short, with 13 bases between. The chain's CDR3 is CASSSATGATGELFF. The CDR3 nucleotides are TGTGCCAGCAGCTCGGCAACGGGGGCCACCGGGGAGCTGTTTTTT.

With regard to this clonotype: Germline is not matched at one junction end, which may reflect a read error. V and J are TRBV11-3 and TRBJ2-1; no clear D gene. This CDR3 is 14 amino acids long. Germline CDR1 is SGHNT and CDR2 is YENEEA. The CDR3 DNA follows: TGTGCCAGTAGCTTAGATGTGACGAACAATGAGCAGTTCTTC. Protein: CASSLDVTNNEQFF.

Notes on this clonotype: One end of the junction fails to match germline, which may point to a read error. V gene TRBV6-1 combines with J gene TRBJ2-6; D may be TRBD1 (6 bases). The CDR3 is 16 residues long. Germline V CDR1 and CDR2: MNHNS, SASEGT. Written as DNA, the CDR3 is TGTGCTAGCAGTGCCGAGGACAGCTCTGGGGCCAACGTCTTGATTTTC. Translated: CASSAEDSSGANVLIF.

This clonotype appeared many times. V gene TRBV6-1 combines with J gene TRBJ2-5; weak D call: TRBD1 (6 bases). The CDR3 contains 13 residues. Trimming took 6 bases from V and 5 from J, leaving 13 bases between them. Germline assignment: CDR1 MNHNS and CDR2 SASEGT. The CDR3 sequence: CASSSTGSETQYF. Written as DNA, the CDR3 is TGTGCCAGCAGCTCAACAGGGAGCGAGACCCAGTACTTC.

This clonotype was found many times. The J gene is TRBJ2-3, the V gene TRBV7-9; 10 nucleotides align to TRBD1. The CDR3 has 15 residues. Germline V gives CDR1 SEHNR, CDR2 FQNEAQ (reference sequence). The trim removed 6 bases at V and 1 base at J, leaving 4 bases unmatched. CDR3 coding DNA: TGTGCCAGCAGTGCTGGGACAGGGGGCACAGATACGCAGTATTTT. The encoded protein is CASSAGTGGTDTQYF.

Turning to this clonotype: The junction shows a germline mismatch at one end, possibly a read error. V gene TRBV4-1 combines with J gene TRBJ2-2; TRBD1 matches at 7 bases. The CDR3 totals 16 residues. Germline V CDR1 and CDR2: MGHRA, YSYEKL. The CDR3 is CASSQEKTGAHWELFF. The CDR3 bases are TGCGCCAGCAGTCAAGAAAAAACAGGGGCCCACTGGGAGCTGTTTTTT.

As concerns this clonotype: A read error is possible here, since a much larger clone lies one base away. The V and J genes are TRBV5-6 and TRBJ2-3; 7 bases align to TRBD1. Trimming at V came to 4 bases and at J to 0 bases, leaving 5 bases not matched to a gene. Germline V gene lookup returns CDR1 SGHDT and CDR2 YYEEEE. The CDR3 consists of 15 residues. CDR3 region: CASSEETGSTDTQYF. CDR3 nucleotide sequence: TGTGCCAGCAGCGAGGAGACAGGGAGCACAGATACGCAGTATTTT.

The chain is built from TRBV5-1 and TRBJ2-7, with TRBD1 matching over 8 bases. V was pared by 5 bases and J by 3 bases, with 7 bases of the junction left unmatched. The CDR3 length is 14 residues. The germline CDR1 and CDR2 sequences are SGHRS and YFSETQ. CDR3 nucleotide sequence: TGCGCCAGCAGATGGGACAGGACGAACTACGAGCAGTACTTC. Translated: CASRWDRTNYEQYF. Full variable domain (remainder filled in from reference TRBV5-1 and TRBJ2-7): KAGVTQTPRYLIKTRGQQVTLSCSPISGHRSVSWYQQTPGQGLQFLFEYFSETQRNKGNFPGRFSGRQFSNSRSEMNVSTLELGDSALYLCASRWDRTNYEQYFGPGTRLTVT.

CDR3 bases: TGTGCCAGCAGCTATACAGGGTTTGCTGGGGCCAACGTCCTGACTTTC. Encoded protein: CASSYTGFAGANVLTF. V usage is TRBV7-9 and J usage is TRBJ2-6, with D possibly TRBD1 on 6 matching bases. CDR1 is SEHNR and CDR2 is FQNEAQ in the germline V gene (reference sequence). There are 16 residues in the CDR3. Trimming took off 4 bases at V and 2 bases at J, with 12 bases between the two ends. The whole variable domain, filled in from reference TRBV7-9 and TRBJ2-6, reads DTGVSQNPRHKITKRGQNVTFRCDPISEHNRLYWYRQTLGQGPEFLTYFQNEAQLEKSRLLSDRFSAERPKGSFSTLEIQRTEQGDSAMYLCASSYTGFAGANVLTFGAGSRLTVL.